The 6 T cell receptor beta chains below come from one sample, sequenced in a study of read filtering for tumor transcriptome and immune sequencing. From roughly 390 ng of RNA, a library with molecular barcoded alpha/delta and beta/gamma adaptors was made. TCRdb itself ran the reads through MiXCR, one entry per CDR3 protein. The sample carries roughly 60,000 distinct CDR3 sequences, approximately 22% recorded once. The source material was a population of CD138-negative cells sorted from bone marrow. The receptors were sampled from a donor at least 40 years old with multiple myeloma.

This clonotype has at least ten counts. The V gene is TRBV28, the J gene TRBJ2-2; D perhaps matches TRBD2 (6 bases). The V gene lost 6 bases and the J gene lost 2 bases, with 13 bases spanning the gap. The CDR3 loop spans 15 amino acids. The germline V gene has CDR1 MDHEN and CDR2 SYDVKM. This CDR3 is CASREPGLNTGELFF. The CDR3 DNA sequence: TGTGCCAGCAGGGAACCGGGACTTAACACCGGGGAGCTGTTTTTT.

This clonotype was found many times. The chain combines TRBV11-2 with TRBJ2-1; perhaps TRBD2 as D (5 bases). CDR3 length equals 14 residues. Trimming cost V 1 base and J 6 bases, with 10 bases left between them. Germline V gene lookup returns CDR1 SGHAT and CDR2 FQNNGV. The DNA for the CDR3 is TGTGCCAGCAGCTTAGTTTTGAGCGGCAATGAGCAGTTCTTC. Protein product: CASSLVLSGNEQFF.

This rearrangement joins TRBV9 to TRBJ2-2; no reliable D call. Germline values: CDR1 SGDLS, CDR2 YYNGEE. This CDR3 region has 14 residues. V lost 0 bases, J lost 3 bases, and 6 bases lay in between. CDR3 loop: CASSVEGHTGELFF. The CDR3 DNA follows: TGTGCCAGCAGCGTAGAAGGTCACACCGGGGAGCTGTTTTTT.

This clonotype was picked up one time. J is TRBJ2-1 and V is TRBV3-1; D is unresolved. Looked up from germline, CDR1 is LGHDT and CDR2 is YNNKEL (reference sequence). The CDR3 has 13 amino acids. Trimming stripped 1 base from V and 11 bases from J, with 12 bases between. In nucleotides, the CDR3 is TGTGCCAGCAGCCAAGGGGTGGCTAAACAGCAGTTCTTC. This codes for CASSQGVAKQQFF.

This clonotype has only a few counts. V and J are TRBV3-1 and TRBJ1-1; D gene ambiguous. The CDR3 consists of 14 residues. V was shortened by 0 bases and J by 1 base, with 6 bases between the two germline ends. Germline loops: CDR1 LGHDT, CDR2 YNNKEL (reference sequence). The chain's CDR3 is CASSQEAQNTEAFF. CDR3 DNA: TGTGCCAGCAGCCAAGAAGCTCAGAACACTGAAGCTTTCTTT.

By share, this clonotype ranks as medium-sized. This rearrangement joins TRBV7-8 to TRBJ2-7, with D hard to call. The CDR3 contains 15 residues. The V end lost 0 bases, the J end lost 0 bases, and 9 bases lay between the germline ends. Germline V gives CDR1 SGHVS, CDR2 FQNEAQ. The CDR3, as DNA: TGTGCCAGCAGCTTAGCGCCCTCCAGCTCCTACGAGCAGTACTTC. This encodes CASSLAPSSSYEQYF.